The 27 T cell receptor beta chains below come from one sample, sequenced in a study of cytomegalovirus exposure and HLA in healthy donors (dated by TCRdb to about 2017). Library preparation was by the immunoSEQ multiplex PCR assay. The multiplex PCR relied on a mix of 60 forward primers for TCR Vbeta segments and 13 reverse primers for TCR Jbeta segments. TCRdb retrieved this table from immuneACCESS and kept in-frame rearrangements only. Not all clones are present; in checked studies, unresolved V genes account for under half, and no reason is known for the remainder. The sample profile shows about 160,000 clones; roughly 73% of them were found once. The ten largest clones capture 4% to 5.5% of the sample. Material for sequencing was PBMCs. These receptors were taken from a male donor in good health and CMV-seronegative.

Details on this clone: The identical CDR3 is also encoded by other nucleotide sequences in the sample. Here the CDR3 reads CASSSGQSYEQYF. In DNA, the CDR3 is TGTGCCAGCAGCTCGGGACAATCCTACGAGCAGTACTTC. The J gene is TRBJ2-7, the V gene TRBV7-9, with D possibly being TRBD1 (6 bases). Per germline, CDR1 SEHNR and CDR2 FQNEAQ (reference sequence). The germline V and J ends were trimmed by 4 bases and 1 base, with 8 bases remaining between them. The CDR3 covers 13 residues.

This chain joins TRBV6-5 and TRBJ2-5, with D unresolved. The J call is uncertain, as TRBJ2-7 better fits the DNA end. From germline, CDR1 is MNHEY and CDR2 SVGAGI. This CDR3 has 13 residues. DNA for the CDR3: TGTGCCAGCAGTTTGGGTCTCCACTACGAGCAGTACTTC. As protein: CASSLGLHYEQYF.

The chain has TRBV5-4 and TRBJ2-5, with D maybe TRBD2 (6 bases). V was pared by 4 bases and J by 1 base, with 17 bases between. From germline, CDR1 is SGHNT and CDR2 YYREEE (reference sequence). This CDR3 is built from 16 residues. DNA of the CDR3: TGTGCCAGCAGCCCTGGAGGGCGGACCCGCCAAGAGACCCAGTACTTC. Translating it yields CASSPGGRTRQETQYF. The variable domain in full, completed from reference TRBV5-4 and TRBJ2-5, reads ETGVTQSPTHLIKTRGQQVTLRCSSQSGHNTVSWYQQALGQGPQFIFQYYREEENGRGNFPPRFSGLQFPNYSSELNVNALELDDSALYLCASSPGGRTRQETQYFGPGTRLLVL.

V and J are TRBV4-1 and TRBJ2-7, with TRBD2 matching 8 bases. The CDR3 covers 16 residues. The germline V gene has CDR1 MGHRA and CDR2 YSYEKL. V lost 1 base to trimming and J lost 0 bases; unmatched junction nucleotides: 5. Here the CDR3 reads CASSQGLAGFSYEQYF. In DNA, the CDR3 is TGCGCCAGCAGCCAAGGGTTAGCGGGGTTCTCCTACGAGCAGTACTTC.

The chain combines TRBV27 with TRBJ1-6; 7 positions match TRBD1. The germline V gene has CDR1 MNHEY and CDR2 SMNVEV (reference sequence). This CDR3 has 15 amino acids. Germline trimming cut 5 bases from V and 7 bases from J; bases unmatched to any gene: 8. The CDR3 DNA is TGTGCCAGCAGTCCCTTGGGACAGACCAATTCACCCCTCCACTTT. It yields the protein CASSPLGQTNSPLHF.

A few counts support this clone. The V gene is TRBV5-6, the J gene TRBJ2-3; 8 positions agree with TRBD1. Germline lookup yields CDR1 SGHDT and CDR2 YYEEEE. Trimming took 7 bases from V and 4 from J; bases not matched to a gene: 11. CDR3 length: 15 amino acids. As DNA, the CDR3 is TGTGCCAGCCTTGAAGGTAGGACAGGGTCAGATACGCAGTATTTT. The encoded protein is CASLEGRTGSDTQYF.

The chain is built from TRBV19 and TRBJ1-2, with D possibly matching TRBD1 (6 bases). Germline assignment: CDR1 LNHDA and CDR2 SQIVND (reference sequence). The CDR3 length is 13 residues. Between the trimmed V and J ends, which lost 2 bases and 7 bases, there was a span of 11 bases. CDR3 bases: TGTGCCAGTAGTATATGGGGGCCCAGTGGCTACACCTTC. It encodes CASSIWGPSGYTF. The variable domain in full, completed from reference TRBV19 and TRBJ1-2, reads DGGITQSPKYLFRKEGQNVTLSCEQNLNHDAMYWYRQDPGQGLRLIYYSQIVNDFQKGDIAEGYSVSREKKESFPLTVTSAQKNPTAFYLCASSIWGPSGYTFGSGTRLTVV.

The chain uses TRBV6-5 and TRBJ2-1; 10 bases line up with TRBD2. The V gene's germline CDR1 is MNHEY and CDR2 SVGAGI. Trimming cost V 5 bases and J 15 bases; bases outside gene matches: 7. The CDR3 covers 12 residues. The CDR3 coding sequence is TGTGCCAGCAGTCCCCTAGCGGGAGATCCGTTCTTC. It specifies CASSPLAGDPFF.

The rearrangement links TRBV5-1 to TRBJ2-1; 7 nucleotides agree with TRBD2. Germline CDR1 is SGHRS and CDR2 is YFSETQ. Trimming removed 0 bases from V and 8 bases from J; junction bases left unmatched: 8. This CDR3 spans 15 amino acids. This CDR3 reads CASSLGSGHGDEQFF. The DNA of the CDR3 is TGCGCCAGCAGCTTGGGTAGCGGGCATGGGGATGAGCAGTTCTTC.

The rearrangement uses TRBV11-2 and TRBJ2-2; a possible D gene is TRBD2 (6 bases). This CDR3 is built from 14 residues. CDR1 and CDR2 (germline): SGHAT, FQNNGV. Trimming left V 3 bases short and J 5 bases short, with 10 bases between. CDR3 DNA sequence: TGTGCCAGCAGCTTTGTCGGGGGTACCGGGGAGCTGTTTTTT. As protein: CASSFVGGTGELFF.

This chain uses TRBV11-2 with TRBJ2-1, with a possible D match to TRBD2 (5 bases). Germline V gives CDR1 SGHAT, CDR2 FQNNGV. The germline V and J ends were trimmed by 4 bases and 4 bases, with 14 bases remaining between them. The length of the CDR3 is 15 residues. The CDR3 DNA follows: TGTGCCAGCAGCTCGGGATCGGGGATTTACAATGAGCAGTTCTTC. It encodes CASSSGSGIYNEQFF.

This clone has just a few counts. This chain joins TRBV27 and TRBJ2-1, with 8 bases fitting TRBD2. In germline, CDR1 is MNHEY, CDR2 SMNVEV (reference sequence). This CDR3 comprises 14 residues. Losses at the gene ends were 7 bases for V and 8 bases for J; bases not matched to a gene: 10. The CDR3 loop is CASNRPGGGDEQFF. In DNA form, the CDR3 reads TGTGCCAGCAATCGACCCGGGGGGGGCGATGAGCAGTTCTTC.

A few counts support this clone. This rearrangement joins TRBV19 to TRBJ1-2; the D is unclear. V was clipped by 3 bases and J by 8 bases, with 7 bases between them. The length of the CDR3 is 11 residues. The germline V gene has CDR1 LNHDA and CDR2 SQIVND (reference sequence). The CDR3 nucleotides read TGTGCCAGTAGTATGGGGAGGGGCTACACCTTC. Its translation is CASSMGRGYTF.

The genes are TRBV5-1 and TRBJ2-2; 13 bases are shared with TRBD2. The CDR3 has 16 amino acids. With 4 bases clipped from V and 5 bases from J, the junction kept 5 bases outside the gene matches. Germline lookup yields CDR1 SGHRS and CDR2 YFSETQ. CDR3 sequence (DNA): TGCGCCAGCAGCCCGGCGGGACTAGCGGGGACCGGGGAGCTGTTTTTT. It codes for CASSPAGLAGTGELFF.

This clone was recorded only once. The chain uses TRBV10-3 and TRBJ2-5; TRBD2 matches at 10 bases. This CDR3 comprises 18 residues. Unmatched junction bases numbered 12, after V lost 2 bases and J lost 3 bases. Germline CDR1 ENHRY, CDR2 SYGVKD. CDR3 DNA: TGTGCCATCAGTGAGCCTTCTCCCGGGACTAGCGTTAAAGAGACCCAGTACTTC. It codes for CAISEPSPGTSVKETQYF.

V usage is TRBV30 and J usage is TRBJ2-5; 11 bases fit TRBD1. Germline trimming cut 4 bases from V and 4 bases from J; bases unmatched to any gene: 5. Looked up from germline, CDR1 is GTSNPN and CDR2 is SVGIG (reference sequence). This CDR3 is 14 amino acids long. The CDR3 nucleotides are TGTGCCTGGAACGGACAGGGGGCGGGAGAGACCCAGTACTTC. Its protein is CAWNGQGAGETQYF.

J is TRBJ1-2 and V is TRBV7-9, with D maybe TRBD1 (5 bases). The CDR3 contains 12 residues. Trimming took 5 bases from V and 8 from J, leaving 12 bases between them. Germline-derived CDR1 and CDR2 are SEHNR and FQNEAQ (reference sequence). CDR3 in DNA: TGTGCCAGCAGCCTTATAGGGGAAGGCTACACCTTC. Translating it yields CASSLIGEGYTF.

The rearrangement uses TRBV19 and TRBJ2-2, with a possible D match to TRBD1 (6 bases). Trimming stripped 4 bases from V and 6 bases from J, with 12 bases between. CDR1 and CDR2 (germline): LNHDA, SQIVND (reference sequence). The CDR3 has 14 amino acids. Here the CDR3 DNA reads TGTGCCAGTAGTACGGGACAAGCAGCCGGGGAGCTGTTTTTT. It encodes CASSTGQAAGELFF.

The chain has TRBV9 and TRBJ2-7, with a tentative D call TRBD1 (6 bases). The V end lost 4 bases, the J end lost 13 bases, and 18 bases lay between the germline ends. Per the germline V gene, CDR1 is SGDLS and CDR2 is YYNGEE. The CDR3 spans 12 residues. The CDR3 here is CASSSPGTLVYF. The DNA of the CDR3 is TGTGCCAGCAGCTCCCCCGGGACACTAGTTTACTTC.

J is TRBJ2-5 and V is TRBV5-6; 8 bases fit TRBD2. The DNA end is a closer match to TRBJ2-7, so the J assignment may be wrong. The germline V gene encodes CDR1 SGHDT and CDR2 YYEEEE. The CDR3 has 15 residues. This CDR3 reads CASSTGGTNLYEQYF. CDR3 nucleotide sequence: TGTGCCAGCAGCACGGGAGGGACAAACCTTTACGAGCAGTACTTC.

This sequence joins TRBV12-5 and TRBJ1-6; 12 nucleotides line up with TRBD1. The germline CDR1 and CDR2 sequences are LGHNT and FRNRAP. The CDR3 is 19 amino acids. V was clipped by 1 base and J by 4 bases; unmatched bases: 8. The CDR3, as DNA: TGTGCTAGTGGTTTGGAAGGGACAGGGGGCGCTCGTTATAATTCACCCCTCCACTTT. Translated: CASGLEGTGGARYNSPLHF.

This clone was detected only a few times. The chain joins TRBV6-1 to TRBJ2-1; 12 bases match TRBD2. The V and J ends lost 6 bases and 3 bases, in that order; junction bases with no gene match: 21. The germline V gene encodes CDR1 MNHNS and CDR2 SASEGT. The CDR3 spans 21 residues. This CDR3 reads CASRELPTASGGARGYNEQFF. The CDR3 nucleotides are TGTGCCAGCAGGGAACTGCCAACCGCTAGCGGGGGGGCCCGGGGCTACAATGAGCAGTTCTTC.

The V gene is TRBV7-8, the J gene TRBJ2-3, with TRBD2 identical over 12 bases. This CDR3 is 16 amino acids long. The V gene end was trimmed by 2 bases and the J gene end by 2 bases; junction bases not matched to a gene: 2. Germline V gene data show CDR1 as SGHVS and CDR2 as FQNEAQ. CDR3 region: CASSLTSGGLTDTQYF. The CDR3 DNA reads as TGTGCCAGCAGCTTAACTAGCGGGGGGCTCACAGATACGCAGTATTTT.

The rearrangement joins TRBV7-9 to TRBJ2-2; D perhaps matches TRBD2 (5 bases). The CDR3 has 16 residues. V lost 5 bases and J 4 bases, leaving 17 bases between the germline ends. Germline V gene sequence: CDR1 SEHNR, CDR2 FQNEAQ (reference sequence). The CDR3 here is CASSPPGSRGTGELFF. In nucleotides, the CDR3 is TGTGCCAGCAGCCCCCCGGGGTCCCGTGGCACCGGGGAGCTGTTTTTT.

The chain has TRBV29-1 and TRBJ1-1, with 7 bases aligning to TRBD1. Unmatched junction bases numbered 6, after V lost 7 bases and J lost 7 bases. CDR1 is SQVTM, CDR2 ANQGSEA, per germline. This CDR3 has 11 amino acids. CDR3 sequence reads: CSAMDRSEAFF. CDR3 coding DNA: TGCAGCGCTATGGACAGGAGTGAAGCTTTCTTT.

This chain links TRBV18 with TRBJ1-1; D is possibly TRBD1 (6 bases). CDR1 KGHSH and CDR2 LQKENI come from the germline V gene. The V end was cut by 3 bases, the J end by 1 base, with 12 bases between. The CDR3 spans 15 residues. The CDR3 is CASSPPQGQNTEAFF. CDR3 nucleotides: TGTGCCAGCTCACCCCCTCAGGGACAGAACACTGAAGCTTTCTTT.

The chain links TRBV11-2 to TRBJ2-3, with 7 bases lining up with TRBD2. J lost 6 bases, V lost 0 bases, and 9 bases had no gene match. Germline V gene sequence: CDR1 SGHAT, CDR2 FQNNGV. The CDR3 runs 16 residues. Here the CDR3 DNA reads TGTGCCAGCAGCTTAGAAGGGCGGGCCGGGGGGGATACGCAGTATTTT. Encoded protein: CASSLEGRAGGDTQYF.